The TCR beta chain described here comes from a study of blood T cell repertoires in COVID-19. TCRdb's table, derived via immunoSEQ multiplex PCR, lists solely in-frame clones and lacks some. The sample records about 300,000 clones, 75% to 90% being singletons. CDR3 size: 11 residues. V lost 5 bases and J lost 11, with 10 bases in between. CDR1 is MNHEY and CDR2 is SVGEGT in the germline V gene. The gene calls are TRBV6-2 or TRBV6-3 and TRBJ1-5; D not resolved. The sample was peripheral blood. The sequence was collected from a woman aged 50 to 65 with COVID-19, enrolled during active disease. CDR3 sequence: CASSESLTQHF. The CDR3, as DNA: TGTGCCAGCAGTGAGTCCCTGACCCAGCATTTT.